Following are 15 T cell receptor beta chains from one sample sequenced in a study of blood T cell repertoires in COVID-19. Assay: immunoSEQ multiplex PCR; the TCRdb copy retains only in-frame clones and omits some. The sample lists approximately 240,000 clones, about 88% occurring once. Material for sequencing was peripheral blood. The receptors stem from a woman between 40 and 55 years old who had recovered from COVID-19.

This clone was detected once. The V call is TRBV6-6, the J call TRBJ1-2; D is undetermined. This CDR3 comprises 12 residues. V was pared by 6 bases and J by 2 bases, with 7 bases between. Germline lookup yields CDR1 MNHNY and CDR2 SVGAGI (reference sequence). CDR3 bases: TGTGCCAGCAGCGTAGTCAACTATGGCTACACCTTC. Translated: CASSVVNYGYTF.

This sequence joins TRBV6-2 or TRBV6-3 and TRBJ2-5; tentative D call: TRBD1 (6 bases). The CDR3 runs 13 residues. Germline CDR1 and CDR2: MNHEY and SVGEGT. Between the trimmed V and J ends, which lost 5 bases and 6 bases, there was a span of 13 bases. The chain's CDR3 is CASSAGVAKTQYF. The CDR3, as DNA: TGTGCCAGCAGTGCAGGGGTTGCGAAGACCCAGTACTTC.

The chain is built from TRBV19 and TRBJ2-1; 7 nucleotides match TRBD2. J gave up 8 bases and V 1 base, and 11 bases lay outside the gene matches. CDR1 is LNHDA, CDR2 SQIVND, per germline (reference sequence). The CDR3 contains 16 residues. In nucleotides, the CDR3 is TGTGCCAGTAGTATAGGGATAGCGGGCTTGTGGGATGAGCAGTTCTTC. Translation gives CASSIGIAGLWDEQFF.

V gene TRBV14 combines with J gene TRBJ2-7; possibly TRBD1 for D (5 bases). The CDR3 extends over 13 amino acids. The V end lost 1 base, the J end lost 9 bases, and 13 bases lay between the germline ends. In germline, CDR1 is SGHDN, CDR2 FVKESK. In DNA, the CDR3 is TGTGCCAGCAGCCAAGTACCTCCTACAGGGCAGTACTTC. Amino acids: CASSQVPPTGQYF. Drawing the rest from reference TRBV14 and TRBJ2-7, the complete variable domain is EAGVTQFPSHSVIEKGQTVTLRCDPISGHDNLYWYRRVMGKEIKFLLHFVKESKQDESGMPNNRFLAERTGGTYSTLKVQPAELEDSGVYFCASSQVPPTGQYFGPGTRLTVT.

The CDR3 DNA reads as TGTGCCAGCAGTTTGACAGGGACCCCCTATGGCTACACCTTC. This encodes CASSLTGTPYGYTF. The V gene is TRBV28, the J gene TRBJ1-2, with 7 nucleotides matching TRBD1. Germline V gives CDR1 MDHEN, CDR2 SYDVKM. V shed 3 bases and J 4 bases; nucleotides not matched to a gene: 5. CDR3 size: 14 residues.

DNA for the CDR3: TGTGCCAGCAGTTATCGGGACAGTGGCGATTCACCCCTCCACTTT. Translating it yields CASSYRDSGDSPLHF. The V call is TRBV6-6, the J call TRBJ1-6; TRBD1 matches 7 bases. Per the germline V gene, CDR1 is MNHNY and CDR2 is SVGAGI (reference sequence). V lost 3 bases, J lost 8 bases, and 7 bases stayed unmatched. The length of the CDR3 is 15 residues.

V and J are TRBV5-5 and TRBJ1-2; 7 bases agree with TRBD1. The germline V gene has CDR1 SGHKS and CDR2 YYEKEE (reference sequence). V dropped 3 bases and J dropped 5; count of bases not matched to a gene: 13. The CDR3 totals 16 residues. CDR3 in amino acids: CASSWVTGFNLYGYTF. CDR3 nucleotide sequence: TGTGCCAGCAGCTGGGTGACAGGGTTCAATCTGTATGGCTACACCTTC. The full variable domain, rest sourced from reference TRBV5-5 and TRBJ1-2, is DAGVTQSPTHLIKTRGQQVTLRCSPISGHKSVSWYQQVLGQGPQFIFQYYEKEERGRGNFPDRFSARQFPNYSSELNVNALLLGDSALYLCASSWVTGFNLYGYTFGSGTRLTVV.

This CDR3 is CASSLVKSGQGRGNTIYF. Here the CDR3 DNA reads TGTGCCAGCAGCTTGGTCAAGTCGGGACAGGGTCGTGGAAACACCATATATTTT. The chain carries TRBV5-5 and TRBJ1-3; 9 positions agree with TRBD1. The CDR3 contains 18 residues. Germline assignment: CDR1 SGHKS and CDR2 YYEKEE (reference sequence). V gave up 0 bases and J gave up 3 bases; unmatched junction bases: 10.

This rearrangement joins TRBV27 to TRBJ2-7; TRBD1 matches at 7 bases. Germline CDR1 MNHEY, CDR2 SMNVEV (reference sequence). This CDR3 comprises 16 residues. Trimming at V came to 2 bases and at J to 3 bases, leaving 10 bases not matched to a gene. The CDR3 coding sequence is TGTGCCAGCAGTTTAATGTTGGGGACAGCCTACTACGAGCAGTACTTC. It is translated as CASSLMLGTAYYEQYF.

The chain uses TRBV7-8 and TRBJ2-7; weak D call: TRBD1 (6 bases). Germline CDR1 SGHVS, CDR2 FQNEAQ. Trimming stripped 1 base from V and 3 bases from J, with 10 bases between. The length of the CDR3 is 14 residues. Written as DNA, the CDR3 is TGTGCCAGCAGCTTAGGGACAGCAGACTACGAGCAGTACTTC. The encoded protein is CASSLGTADYEQYF.

The J gene is TRBJ1-5, the V gene TRBV28, with 9 bases that match TRBD1. This CDR3 is built from 14 residues. V dropped 9 bases and J dropped 6; count of bases not matched to a gene: 9. The germline CDR1 and CDR2 sequences are MDHEN and SYDVKM. The CDR3 protein is CASSTGGAGQPQHF. CDR3 bases: TGTGCCAGTTCTACAGGGGGCGCAGGTCAGCCCCAGCATTTT.

The genes are TRBV18 and TRBJ2-7, with D possibly matching TRBD1 (6 bases). With 3 bases removed from V and 0 bases from J, the gap between germline ends came to 12 bases. Germline loops: CDR1 KGHSH, CDR2 LQKENI. The CDR3 covers 15 residues. CDR3 nucleotide sequence: TGTGCCAGCTCACCGGAGGACAGAAGCTCCTACGAGCAGTACTTC. Translated, it gives CASSPEDRSSYEQYF.

The chain uses TRBV6-2 or TRBV6-3 and TRBJ1-6, with D perhaps matching TRBD1 (6 bases). The CDR3 extends over 14 amino acids. V was trimmed by 6 bases and J by 6 bases, leaving 12 bases between them. The germline CDR1 and CDR2 sequences are MNHEY and SVGEGT. CDR3: CASSSEGGNSPLHF. The CDR3 DNA reads TGTGCCAGCAGCTCCGAAGGGGGTAATTCACCCCTCCACTTT.

The chain uses TRBV5-4 and TRBJ1-6; 9 bases fit TRBD1. Germline lookup yields CDR1 SGHNT and CDR2 YYREEE (reference sequence). The CDR3 is made up of 14 amino acids. The junction had 7 bases not matched to a gene; V was cut back by 5 bases and J by 10 bases. The CDR3 DNA reads TGTGCCAGCAGTTCCGGGACAGGGCCCTCACCCCTCCACTTT. Amino acid sequence: CASSSGTGPSPLHF.

The J gene is TRBJ1-2, the V gene TRBV29-1; D not resolved. V lost 2 bases to trimming and J lost 1 base, with 8 bases between them. This CDR3 is built from 13 residues. Germline V gives CDR1 SQVTM, CDR2 ANQGSEA. The CDR3 sequence is CSVERSGNYGYTF. CDR3 coding DNA: TGCAGCGTTGAACGGAGCGGTAACTATGGCTACACCTTC.